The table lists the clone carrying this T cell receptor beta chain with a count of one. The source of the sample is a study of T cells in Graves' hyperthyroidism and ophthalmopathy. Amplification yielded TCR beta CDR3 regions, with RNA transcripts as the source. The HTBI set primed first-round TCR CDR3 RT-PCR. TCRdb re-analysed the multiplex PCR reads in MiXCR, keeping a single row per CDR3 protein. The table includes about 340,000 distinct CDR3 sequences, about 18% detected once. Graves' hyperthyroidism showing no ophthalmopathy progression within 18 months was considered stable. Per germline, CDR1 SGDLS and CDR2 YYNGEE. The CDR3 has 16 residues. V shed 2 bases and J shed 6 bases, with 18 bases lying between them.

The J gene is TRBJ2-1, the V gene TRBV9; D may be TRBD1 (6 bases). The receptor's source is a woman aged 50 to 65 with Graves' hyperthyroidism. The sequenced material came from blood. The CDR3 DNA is TGTGCCAGCAGCGTCGAGCCACAGGGAGACGCCAATGAGCAGTTCTTC. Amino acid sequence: CASSVEPQGDANEQFF.